A selection of T cell receptor beta chains follows, all from one sample in a study of blood T cell repertoires in COVID-19. The assay was immunoSEQ multiplex PCR, and TCRdb's table has in-frame clones only and misses some. The data contain roughly 75,000 clones, 86% of them singletons. Sequencing was performed on peripheral blood. These receptors all come from a man of 80 years or more in a cohort sampled during active COVID-19. Each CDR3 is given with its conserved first and last residue. D genes are given only for firm matches. Clone size, where shown, is once, few, many, or a class for clones that have expanded.

TRBJ2-1 | TRBV12-1 | - | - | CARPQRGSSYNEQFF | TGTGCCCGCCCGCAGCGGGGGAGCTCCTACAATGAGCAGTTCTTC
TRBJ1-1 | TRBV9 | - | once | CASSVGRVSEAFF | TGTGCCAGCAGCGTAGGGAGGGTCTCTGAAGCTTTCTTT
TRBJ1-4 | TRBV9 | - | - | CASSVGPNEKLFF | TGTGCCAGCAGCGTAGGGCCAAATGAAAAACTGTTTTTT
TRBJ1-1 | TRBV5-1 | - | - | CASSLTGGGSGNTEAFF | TGCGCCAGCAGCTTGACGGGAGGGGGGTCGGGGAACACTGAAGCTTTCTTT
TRBJ1-1 | TRBV15 | - | - | CATGTGYLNTEAFF | TGTGCCACCGGAACAGGGTATCTCAACACTGAAGCTTTCTTT
TRBJ2-1 | TRBV2 | TRBD1 | - | CASRTDRGPHNEQFF | TGTGCCAGCAGAACTGACAGGGGCCCCCACAATGAGCAGTTCTTC
TRBJ2-1 | TRBV27 | TRBD2 | - | CASSLWTSVNEQFF | TGTGCCAGCAGTTTATGGACTAGCGTCAATGAGCAGTTCTTC
TRBJ1-1 | TRBV12-3/TRBV12-4 | TRBD1 | - | CASSLTGGGKAFF | TGTGCCAGCAGTTTGACAGGGGGCGGGAAAGCTTTCTTT
TRBJ1-1 | TRBV7-3 | TRBD1 | few | CASSLDRETGGDEAFF | TGTGCCAGCAGCTTAGATAGGGAGACAGGGGGCGACGAAGCTTTCTTT
TRBJ1-4 | TRBV9 | TRBD1 | once | CASSVRGLDEKLFF | TGTGCCAGCAGCGTGAGGGGGCTTGATGAAAAACTGTTTTTT
TRBJ1-6 | TRBV5-1 | - | once | CASSFGPEVNSPLHF | TGCGCCAGCAGCTTTGGTCCAGAGGTTAATTCACCCCTCCACTTT
TRBJ1-3 | TRBV7-2 | - | - | CASSLGGDGNTIYF | TGTGCCAGCAGCTTAGGGGGGGATGGAAACACCATATATTTT
TRBJ1-1 | TRBV19 | - | - | CASSMGRANTEAFF | TGTGCCAGTAGTATGGGCAGGGCGAACACTGAAGCTTTCTTT
TRBJ1-3 | TRBV2 | - | - | CASSGTEKAGNTIYF | TGTGCCAGCAGTGGGACAGAGAAAGCTGGAAACACCATATATTTT
TRBJ2-2 | TRBV12-3/TRBV12-4 | - | - | CASSPEIGELFF | TGTGCCAGCAGCCCTGAGATAGGGGAGCTGTTTTTT
TRBJ1-6 | TRBV28 | - | - | CASSDRTDSPLHF | TGTGCCAGCAGTGACAGGACTGATTCACCCCTCCACTTT
TRBJ1-6 | TRBV10-3 | - | - | CAISELSGQNYNSPLHF | TGTGCCATCAGTGAGCTATCAGGTCAAAACTATAATTCACCCCTCCACTTT
TRBJ1-3 | TRBV10-3 | TRBD1 | - | CAIRGGGGNTIYF | TGTGCCATCAGAGGGGGCGGAGGAAACACCATATATTTT
TRBJ2-3 | TRBV9 | - | - | CASSVEFGTQYF | TGTGCCAGCAGCGTGGAGTTTGGTACGCAGTATTTT
TRBJ1-2 | TRBV7-9 | - | - | CASSLAAGAGYGYTF | TGTGCCAGCAGCTTAGCCGCGGGGGCGGGCTATGGCTACACCTTC
TRBJ2-2 | TRBV5-5 | - | few | CASRETEGYTGELFF | TGTGCCAGCAGGGAAACGGAGGGGTACACCGGGGAGCTGTTTTTT
TRBJ2-7 | TRBV11-2 | - | - | CASSPRVYEQYF | TGTGCCAGCAGCCCCAGGGTCTACGAGCAGTACTTC
TRBJ1-4 | TRBV3-1/TRBV3-2 | - | - | CASSQTFATNEKLFF | TGTGCCAGCAGCCAGACTTTTGCAACTAATGAAAAACTGTTTTTT
TRBJ1-1 | TRBV3-1/TRBV3-2 | - | - | CASSQESLTEAFF | TGTGCCAGCAGCCAAGAGTCTCTCACTGAAGCTTTCTTT
TRBJ2-5 | TRBV18 | - | - | CASSPPRALIQETQYF | TGTGCCAGCTCACCACCCAGGGCCCTTATCCAAGAGACCCAGTACTTC
TRBJ2-2 | TRBV19 | - | - | CATRRVPAGELFF | TGTGCCACCCGCCGAGTCCCGGCCGGGGAGCTGTTTTTT
TRBJ2-2 | TRBV5-1 | - | - | CASSPGTSTGELFF | TGCGCCAGCAGCCCCGGGACTTCCACCGGGGAGCTGTTTTTT
TRBJ1-2 | TRBV6-1 | - | few | CASSEGGAYGYTF | TGTGCCAGCAGTGAAGGGGGCGCGTATGGCTACACCTTC
TRBJ2-7 | TRBV27 | - | - | CASSFFPGGGTYEQYF | TGTGCCAGCAGTTTCTTCCCTGGGGGAGGCACCTACGAGCAGTACTTC
TRBJ1-3 | TRBV18 | - | - | CASSDAGFGNTIYF | TGTGCCAGCTCGGATGCGGGGTTCGGAAACACCATATATTTT
TRBJ2-5 | TRBV11-2 | - | - | CASSLRVWVAQETQYF | TGTGCCAGCAGCTTACGGGTGTGGGTGGCCCAAGAGACCCAGTACTTC
TRBJ2-1 | TRBV28 | - | - | CASSRAGANPEQFF | TGTGCCAGCAGTAGGGCAGGGGCTAACCCGGAGCAGTTCTTC
TRBJ2-1 | TRBV5-5 | TRBD2 | - | CASSPPGLAGGINEQFF | TGTGCCAGCAGCCCGCCGGGACTAGCGGGGGGGATCAATGAGCAGTTCTTC
TRBJ2-1 | TRBV19 | - | - | CASRPYGGRGNEQFF | TGTGCCAGTAGACCTTACGGGGGAAGGGGCAATGAGCAGTTCTTC
TRBJ1-6 | TRBV2 | TRBD1 | - | CASSDLRDRYNSPLHF | TGTGCCAGCAGTGATCTGCGGGACAGATATAATTCACCCCTCCACTTT
TRBJ1-5 | TRBV4-1 | - | - | CASSQDGGDILSNQPQHF | TGCGCCAGCAGCCAAGACGGTGGGGACATACTTAGCAATCAGCCCCAGCATTTT
TRBJ2-2 | TRBV19 | - | - | CASTDGGVAGELFF | TGTGCCAGTACCGACGGTGGAGTCGCCGGGGAGCTGTTTTTT
TRBJ1-6 | TRBV2 | - | - | CASRPDSSSSYNSPLHF | TGTGCCAGCAGACCCGACAGTTCCAGCTCCTATAATTCACCCCTCCACTTT
TRBJ1-1 | TRBV6-5 | TRBD1 | - | CASSYSGQGNNEAFF | TGTGCCAGCAGTTACTCGGGACAGGGGAATAATGAAGCTTTCTTT
TRBJ1-5 | TRBV10-3 | TRBD1 | - | CAIGTGGLNQPQHF | TGTGCCATTGGGACAGGGGGCCTTAATCAGCCCCAGCATTTT
TRBJ1-1 | TRBV9 | - | - | CASSETAQGTEAFF | TGTGCCAGCAGCGAAACGGCCCAGGGCACTGAAGCTTTCTTT
TRBJ2-5 | TRBV3-1/TRBV3-2 | TRBD1 | - | CASTHPGQGLETQYF | TGTGCCAGCACCCACCCCGGACAGGGGTTGGAGACCCAGTACTTC
TRBJ2-2 | TRBV18 | TRBD2 | few | CASSRVAGANTGELFF | TGTGCCAGCTCACGAGTAGCGGGGGCAAACACCGGGGAGCTGTTTTTT
TRBJ2-1 | TRBV24-1 | TRBD1 | - | CATRQGNEQFF | TGTGCCACCAGACAGGGGAACGAGCAGTTCTTC
TRBJ2-3 | TRBV3-1/TRBV3-2 | - | once | CASSQDTSTDTQYF | TGTGCCAGCAGCCAAGATACTAGCACAGATACGCAGTATTTT